This T cell receptor beta chain was captured by sequencing in a study of blood T cell repertoires in COVID-19. Overall study: Collection of acute and convalescent COVID-19 samples took place in the United States, Italy and Spain.

Recruits, aged about 18 to 95 years, lived in under 25 US areas. Cohort 3 donors were reported recovered after two negative PCRs, clearance, or symptom resolution. V shed 1 base and J shed 3 bases, with 9 bases lying between them. The germline V gene has CDR1 GTSNPN and CDR2 SVGIG (reference sequence). The CDR3 covers 13 residues. Original processing methods: Researchers report that nucleated cell counts were estimated from reference gene primer amplification. Using immunoSEQ multiplex PCR, the repertoire was profiled, and TCRdb retains in-frame clones only, with some absent. Clone size and the V and J calls come from that table; the DNA yielded D and trimming. This table has more than 150,000 clones, about four fifths appearing once.

The TCR originated in a man aged 45-65 years who had recovered from COVID-19. Material: PBMCs or T cells enriched from blood (not recorded which). The chain joins TRBV30 to TRBJ1-1; D unresolved. The CDR3 DNA reads TGTGCCTGGAGTGCAAACACGCACACTGAAGCTTTCTTT. Its translation: CAWSANTHTEAFF.